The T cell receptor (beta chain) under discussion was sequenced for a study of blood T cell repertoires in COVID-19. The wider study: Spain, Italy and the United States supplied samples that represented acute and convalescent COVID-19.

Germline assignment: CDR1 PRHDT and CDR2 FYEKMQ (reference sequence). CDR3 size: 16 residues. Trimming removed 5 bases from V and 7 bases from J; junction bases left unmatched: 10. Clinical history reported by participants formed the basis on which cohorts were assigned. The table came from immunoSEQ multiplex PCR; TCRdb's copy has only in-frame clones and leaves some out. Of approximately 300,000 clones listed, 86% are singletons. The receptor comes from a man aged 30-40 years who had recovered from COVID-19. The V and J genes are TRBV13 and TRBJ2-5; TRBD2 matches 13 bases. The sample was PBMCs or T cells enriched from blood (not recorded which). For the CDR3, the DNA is TGTGCCAGCAGCCAAGACACTAGCGGGAGGGCAGGGACCCAGTACTTC. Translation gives CASSQDTSGRAGTQYF.